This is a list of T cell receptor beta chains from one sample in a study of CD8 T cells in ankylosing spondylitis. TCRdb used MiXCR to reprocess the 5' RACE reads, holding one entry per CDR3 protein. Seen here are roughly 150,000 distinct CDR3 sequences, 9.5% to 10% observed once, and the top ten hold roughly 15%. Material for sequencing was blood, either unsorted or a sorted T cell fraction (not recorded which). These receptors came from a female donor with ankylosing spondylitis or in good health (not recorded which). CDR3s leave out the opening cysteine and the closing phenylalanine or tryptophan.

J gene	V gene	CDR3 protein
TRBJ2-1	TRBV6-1	ASSEQAATYNEQF
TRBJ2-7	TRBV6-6	ASQWVRGNEQY
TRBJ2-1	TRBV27	ASSFEGLLTYNEQF
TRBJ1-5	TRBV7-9	ASSQTTGGEPQH
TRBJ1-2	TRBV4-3	ASSQDRGVSGEDGYT
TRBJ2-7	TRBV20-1	SAREGDEQY
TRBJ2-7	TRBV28	ASSIQSSPPYEQY
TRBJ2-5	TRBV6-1	ASSREGGLGYGETQY
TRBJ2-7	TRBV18	ASSPRADYEQY
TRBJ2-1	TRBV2	ATSGGRSSYNEQF
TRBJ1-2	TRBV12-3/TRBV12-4	ASSSGQHGYT
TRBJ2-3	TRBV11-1	ASSLSGRALY
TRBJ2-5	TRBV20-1	SARPLAGGETQY
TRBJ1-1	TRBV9	ASSVDLGNTEAF
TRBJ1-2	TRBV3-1	ASSQEAGTGYGCT
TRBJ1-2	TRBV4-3	ASSQKSSVTSNYGYT
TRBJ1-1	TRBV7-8	ASSFFAGTGLNTEAF
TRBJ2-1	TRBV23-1	ASSQVSSLGGVLYNEQF
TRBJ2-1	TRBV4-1	ASSQDLREKSSYNEQF
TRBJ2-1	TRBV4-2	ASSQSGVSYNEQF
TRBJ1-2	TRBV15	ATSRVSNLDSDYGYT
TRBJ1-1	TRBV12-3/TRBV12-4	ASSKGGITEAF
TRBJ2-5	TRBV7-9	ASSFRDRGRETQY
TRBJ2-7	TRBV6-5	ASSYRTSDLYEQY
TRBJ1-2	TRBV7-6	ASSLESGYGYT
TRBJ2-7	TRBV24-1	ATSTGTEQY
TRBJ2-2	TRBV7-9	ASTTPGQTRTGELF
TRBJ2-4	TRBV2	ASTDLGQGSNIQY